The 15 T cell receptor beta chains below all came from one sample that was sequenced in a study of regulatory dendritic cells for organ transplantation. Method: immunoSEQ multiplex PCR; TCRdb's copy keeps in-frame clones and lacks some. The table has about 34,000 clones, about 89% seen once. Input material: naive CD4+ T cells from blood. Subset described: CD45RA+ naive T cells. Receptors were obtained from a human donor in good health.

The rearrangement joins TRBV27 to TRBJ1-4; D not certain. CDR1 and CDR2 (germline): MNHEY, SMNVEV (reference sequence). This CDR3 has 13 amino acids. Trimming removed 6 bases at V and 7 bases at J, with 12 bases between. The CDR3 reads CASRTDIGEKLFF. The CDR3, as DNA: TGTGCCAGCAGAACTGACATCGGTGAAAAACTGTTTTTT.

The chain is built from TRBV30 and TRBJ1-4, with TRBD1 as a possible D gene (6 bases). The CDR3 consists of 15 residues. Trimming cost V 5 bases and J 5 bases, with 18 bases left between them. Germline-derived CDR1 and CDR2 are GTSNPN and SVGIG (reference sequence). The CDR3, as DNA: TGTGCCTGGGGGAGGGTATCGGGGGCGAATGAAAAACTGTTTTTT. Its translation: CAWGRVSGANEKLFF.

The rearrangement uses TRBV6-1 and TRBJ1-1; 8 nucleotides line up with TRBD1. This CDR3 region has 15 residues. J was trimmed by 5 bases and V by 7 bases; bases with no gene match: 12. Germline loops: CDR1 MNHNS, CDR2 SASEGT. DNA of the CDR3: TGTGCCAGCAAGTCCTTCGACAGGGGCTGGACTGAAGCTTTCTTT. As protein: CASKSFDRGWTEAFF.

J is TRBJ2-5 and V is TRBV7-2; 10 nucleotides match TRBD1. Germline assignment: CDR1 SGHTA and CDR2 FQGNSA. The CDR3 length is 14 residues. Losses at the gene ends were 5 bases for V and 3 bases for J; bases not matched to a gene: 3. Written as DNA, the CDR3 is TGTGCCAGCAGCCCTGGACAGGGGGAAGAGACCCAGTACTTC. Translating gives CASSPGQGEETQYF.

The chain links TRBV5-4 to TRBJ2-5; D is uncertain. CDR3 length: 15 amino acids. The V and J ends lost 0 bases and 2 bases respectively, with 11 bases between them. Germline assignment: CDR1 SGHNT and CDR2 YYREEE (reference sequence). The CDR3 DNA reads TGTGCCAGCAGCTTGGCCGGCCAGCTACAAGAGACCCAGTACTTC. Protein product: CASSLAGQLQETQYF.

V is TRBV6-1 and J is TRBJ1-5; possibly TRBD1 for D (6 bases). V was pared by 6 bases and J by 9 bases, with 18 bases between. The CDR3 runs to 14 residues. The germline CDR1 and CDR2 sequences are MNHNS and SASEGT. This CDR3 reads CASRLGGQARPQHF. CDR3 DNA sequence: TGTGCCAGCAGATTGGGGGGCCAGGCGCGGCCCCAGCATTTT.

This sequence joins TRBV28 and TRBJ2-7; TRBD2 agrees at 11 bases. This CDR3 is 16 amino acids long. Germline values: CDR1 MDHEN, CDR2 SYDVKM. With 6 bases clipped from V and 3 bases from J, the junction kept 10 bases outside the gene matches. CDR3: CASRPLLAGDGYEQYF. CDR3 nucleotide sequence: TGTGCCAGCAGACCGTTACTAGCGGGAGACGGCTACGAGCAGTACTTC.

The gene calls are TRBV6-5 and TRBJ2-7, with 8 bases matching TRBD1. CDR3 size: 16 residues. V lost 4 bases, J lost 4 bases, and 12 bases stayed unmatched. Germline V gives CDR1 MNHEY, CDR2 SVGAGI. As DNA, the CDR3 is TGTGCCAGCAGTTTAAGAGACAGGGGATTTCGATACGAGCAGTACTTC. It codes for CASSLRDRGFRYEQYF.

The V call is TRBV11-2, the J call TRBJ1-6, with D perhaps matching TRBD1 (6 bases). Germline assignment: CDR1 SGHAT and CDR2 FQNNGV. The CDR3 extends over 17 amino acids. Trimming removed 3 bases from V and 0 bases from J, with 12 bases in between. CDR3 amino acids: CASSFTGSVSYNSPLHF. The CDR3 nucleotides read TGTGCCAGCAGCTTTACAGGGTCGGTCTCCTATAATTCACCCCTCCACTTT.

The chain uses TRBV2 and TRBJ2-3; unclear D gene. The CDR3 runs 14 residues. Germline V gene sequence: CDR1 SNHLY, CDR2 FYNNEI. V was pared by 3 bases and J by 3 bases, with 10 bases between. CDR3 coding DNA: TGTGCCAGCAGTGAGTGGACCGAGACAGATACGCAGTATTTT. Protein product: CASSEWTETDTQYF.

The chain combines TRBV18 with TRBJ2-5, with D perhaps being TRBD1 or TRBD2 (5 bases each). This CDR3 has 15 residues. Trimming took off 2 bases at V and 0 bases at J, with 10 bases between the two ends. CDR1 and CDR2 (germline): KGHSH, LQKENI. The CDR3 region has the DNA TGTGCCAGCTCACCAGGGACGGGCTACCAAGAGACCCAGTACTTC. It encodes CASSPGTGYQETQYF.

This chain uses TRBV10-3 with TRBJ1-2, with 9 positions matching TRBD1. The ends lost 6 bases at V and 0 bases at J; junction bases unmatched: 2. Germline values: CDR1 ENHRY, CDR2 SYGVKD. The CDR3 is made up of 14 amino acids. The CDR3 reads CAISGTGSNYGYTF. For the CDR3, the DNA is TGTGCCATCAGCGGGACAGGGTCTAACTATGGCTACACCTTC.

The chain carries TRBV5-4 and TRBJ2-7, with 8 bases identical to TRBD2. CDR1 and CDR2 from the germline V gene are SGHNT and YYREEE (reference sequence). The CDR3 has 15 amino acids. V dropped 4 bases and J dropped 6; count of bases not matched to a gene: 12. The CDR3 here is CASSHAPAGAGEQYF. DNA of the CDR3: TGTGCCAGCAGCCATGCCCCAGCGGGAGCGGGCGAGCAGTACTTC.

CDR3 sequence: CASSQDEVSYEQYF. The CDR3 coding sequence is TGTGCCAGCAGCCAAGATGAAGTATCCTACGAGCAGTACTTC. The chain has TRBV4-2 and TRBJ2-7; the D is unclear. V was pared by 0 bases and J by 1 base, with 7 bases between. Germline V gene lookup returns CDR1 LGHNA and CDR2 YNFKEQ. The CDR3 totals 14 residues.

This chain links TRBV4-1 with TRBJ2-7; D perhaps matches TRBD2 (5 bases). CDR1 MGHRA and CDR2 YSYEKL come from the germline V gene. The CDR3 sequence is 16 residues long. Trimming removed 3 bases from V and 6 bases from J, with 21 bases in between. This CDR3 reads CASSQSQSGIWGEQYF. The CDR3 nucleotides are TGCGCCAGCAGCCAGTCTCAATCCGGGATCTGGGGCGAGCAGTACTTC.